The table lists the clone carrying this T cell receptor beta chain with a few counts. Its specificity is unknown. These data are taken from a study of vaccination effects on CD4 cells after COVID-19. On the study more broadly: All participants had two doses of either the BNT162b2 or mRNA-1273 vaccine. Notes on the study in general: By a late point after vaccination, infection- and vaccine-induced clones had shrunk markedly through clonal contraction. Convalescent patients numbered few in the study; early post-infection timepoints were missing entirely. Cross-reactivity toward common cold coronaviruses was confined to only 1 of 255 vaccine-induced clones in healthy vaccinees.

The table came from immunoSEQ multiplex PCR; TCRdb's copy has only in-frame clones and leaves some out. The sample lists 30,000 to 35,000 clones; 73% were seen once. Losses at the gene ends were 1 base for V and 7 bases for J; bases not matched to a gene: 3. The CDR3 consists of 13 residues. Germline V gene lookup returns CDR1 SGHVS and CDR2 FQNEAQ. Before sequencing, viral peptide pools were used by the ViraFEST assay to expand antigen-specific CD4+ T cells. The culture ran for 10 days, and then CD4+ T cells were isolated. Each vaccine recipient was nucleocapsid antibody negative and had no prior SARS-CoV-2 infection.

Here the sequenced sample was CD4+ T cells from PBMCs cultured with HCoV-OC43 spike peptides, taken before COVID-19 vaccination. As to subset: HCoV-OC43 spike overlapping peptide pool stimulation. This chain connects TRBV7-8 to TRBJ2-5, with 7 bases lining up with TRBD1. The clonotype was recovered from a human donor who received a COVID-19 vaccine. The CDR3 nucleotides are TGTGCCAGCAGCTTAGAACAGGGGTTGACCCAGTACTTC. Amino acids: CASSLEQGLTQYF.